These T cell receptor beta chains were read from a single sample in a study of blood T cell repertoires in COVID-19. Only in-frame clones appear in the TCRdb table, and some are missing; sequencing was by immunoSEQ multiplex PCR. The data show a few hundred thousand clones, around 89% seen once. Source material: peripheral blood. The source is a woman aged 55-69 years with COVID-19, enrolled during active disease. CDR3s include the opening cysteine and the closing phenylalanine or tryptophan.

V: TRBV5-8
length: 14
J: TRBJ2-7
CDR3: CASSRDRFPREQYF

V: TRBV7-6
length: 13
J: TRBJ1-1
CDR3: CASSADTNTEAFF

V: TRBV29-1
length: 11
J: TRBJ1-1
CDR3: CSNTEGTEAFF

V: TRBV5-5
length: 17
J: TRBJ1-3
CDR3: CASSLGAGGSRGNTIYF

V: TRBV9
length: 14
J: TRBJ2-3
CDR3: CASTAGGFTDTQYF

V: TRBV11-2
length: 14
J: TRBJ2-5
CDR3: CASSLATSGETQYF

V: TRBV27
length: 17
J: TRBJ2-1
CDR3: CASSLVTVLSSYNEQFF

V: TRBV11-2
length: 15
J: TRBJ2-1
CDR3: CASTGGLSSYNEQFF

V: TRBV3-1/TRBV3-2
length: 14
J: TRBJ1-2
CDR3: CASSQGPAVYGYTF

V: TRBV12-3/TRBV12-4
length: 13
J: TRBJ1-4
CDR3: CASSFRGWEKLFF

V: TRBV3-1/TRBV3-2
length: 14
J: TRBJ2-7
CDR3: CASSQPDRYYEQYF

V: TRBV7-8
length: 16
J: TRBJ1-2
CDR3: CASSLAGGALSYGYTF

V: TRBV9
length: 14
J: TRBJ1-1
CDR3: CASSVGLGETEAFF

V: TRBV7-2
length: 14
J: TRBJ2-7
CDR3: CASSLDSGGYEQYF

V: TRBV5-1
length: 16
J: TRBJ2-1
CDR3: CASSLRYASSYNEQFF

V: TRBV4-3
length: 15
J: TRBJ1-6
CDR3: CASSQERVAGSPLHF

V: TRBV20-1
length: 11
J: TRBJ1-1
CDR3: CSAGPRTEAFF

V: TRBV2
length: 12
J: TRBJ1-2
CDR3: CASSWDREGYTF

V: TRBV9
length: 15
J: TRBJ2-7
CDR3: CASSGLAGGPHEQYF

V: TRBV7-2
length: 14
J: TRBJ2-5
CDR3: CASSLVAREETQYF

V: TRBV7-2
length: 15
J: TRBJ1-5
CDR3: CASSSPAGRNQPQHF

V: TRBV5-1
length: 14
J: TRBJ1-1
CDR3: CASSSQGANTEAFF

V: TRBV6-6
length: 12
J: TRBJ1-1
CDR3: CAIRREKGEAFF

V: TRBV11-2
length: 12
J: TRBJ2-7
CDR3: CASSPTSVRWYF

V: TRBV21-1
length: 13
J: TRBJ1-2
CDR3: CASSPGLVYGYTF

V: TRBV3-1/TRBV3-2
length: 13
J: TRBJ1-2
CDR3: CASSQVRGYGYTF

V: TRBV19
length: 17
J: TRBJ2-2
CDR3: CASSIVASGVYAGELFF

V: TRBV6-1
length: 15
J: TRBJ2-1
CDR3: CASSELAGGPNEQFF

V: TRBV9
length: 15
J: TRBJ1-4
CDR3: CASSVGAHAGEKLFF

V: TRBV19
length: 14
J: TRBJ1-1
CDR3: CASSIGTLDTEAFF

V: TRBV29-1
length: 12
J: TRBJ1-4
CDR3: CSVEGTAEKLFF

V: TRBV5-1
length: 16
J: TRBJ1-4
CDR3: CASSLLGQGKDEKLFF

V: TRBV27
length: 13
J: TRBJ2-7
CDR3: CASSGGGYYEQYF

V: TRBV9
length: 14
J: TRBJ1-3
CDR3: CASSVGTGGNTIYF

V: TRBV7-9
length: 14
J: TRBJ1-3
CDR3: CASSNRNSGNTIYF

V: TRBV28
length: 14
J: TRBJ2-6
CDR3: CASSVHSGANVLTF

V: TRBV11-2
length: 13
J: TRBJ1-1
CDR3: CASSFRQATEAFF

V: TRBV19
length: 15
J: TRBJ1-2
CDR3: CASSNGGSGKTGYTF

V: TRBV29-1
length: 14
J: TRBJ1-4
CDR3: CSVGPGVASEKLFF

V: TRBV6-5
length: 15
J: TRBJ1-1
CDR3: CASSYGTGANTEAFF

V: TRBV3-1/TRBV3-2
length: 14
J: TRBJ2-7
CDR3: CASSQRTGGYEQYF

V: TRBV7-3
length: 13
J: TRBJ1-1
CDR3: CASSLMGQGEAFF

V: TRBV6-4
length: 12
J: TRBJ2-5
CDR3: CASSDYRGQQYF

V: TRBV9
length: 15
J: TRBJ2-2
CDR3: CASSVDPVVTGELFF

V: TRBV6-1
length: 13
J: TRBJ1-1
CDR3: CASSEEINRVAFF

V: TRBV5-4
length: 15
J: TRBJ1-2
CDR3: CASSPGGTGTDGYTF

V: TRBV27
length: 15
J: TRBJ2-7
CDR3: CASTTRDRGPYEQYF

V: TRBV18
length: 18
J: TRBJ2-3
CDR3: CASSRGLAGGQWTDTQYF